This T cell receptor (beta chain) was documented in a study of T cell responses to AZD1222 COVID-19 vaccine. Germline V CDR1 and CDR2: SGHNT, YENEEA. V shed 0 bases, J shed 4 bases, and the junction held 4 bases outside the gene matches. This CDR3 comprises 17 residues. Study findings and constraints: Samples come after the peak T cell response, not at day 14. The study identified only six AZD1222 recipients as seropositive at baseline. Among the donors, most were white British and more were female, and clonal diversity was possibly underestimated.

The protocol was immunoSEQ multiplex PCR, while the TCRdb copy is restricted to in-frame clones and leaves out a portion. The data hold approximately 100,000 clones, with 88% observed a single time. On this clone itself: Its target is unknown.

This chain connects TRBV11-3 to TRBJ2-1; 12 bases are shared with TRBD2. The sample consisted of peripheral blood, taken on day 0 of AZD1222 vaccination. This receptor was obtained from an adult in good health. The CDR3 DNA is TGTGCCAGCAGCTTAGAGGCTAGCGGGAGGGATTACAATGAGCAGTTCTTC. Amino acids: CASSLEASGRDYNEQFF.